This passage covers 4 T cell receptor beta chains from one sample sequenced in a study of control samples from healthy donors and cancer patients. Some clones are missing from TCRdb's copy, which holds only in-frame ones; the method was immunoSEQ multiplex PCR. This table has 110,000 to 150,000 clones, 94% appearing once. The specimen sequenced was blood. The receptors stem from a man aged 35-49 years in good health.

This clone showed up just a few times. The CDR3 protein is CASSFVGNNSPLHF. As DNA, the CDR3 is TGTGCCAGTTCTTTCGTGGGGAATAATTCACCCCTCCACTTT. The chain joins TRBV19 to TRBJ1-6; no reliable D call. Germline V gives CDR1 LNHDA, CDR2 SQIVND (reference sequence). Deletions cut 8 bases from V and 5 bases from J, with 13 bases between. The CDR3 is made up of 14 amino acids.

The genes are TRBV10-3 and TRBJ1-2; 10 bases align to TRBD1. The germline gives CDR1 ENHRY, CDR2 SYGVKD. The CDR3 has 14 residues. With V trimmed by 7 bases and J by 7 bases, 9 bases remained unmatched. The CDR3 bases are TGTGCCATCACCGAGACAGGGGGCTGGGGTGGCTACACCTTC. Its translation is CAITETGGWGGYTF.

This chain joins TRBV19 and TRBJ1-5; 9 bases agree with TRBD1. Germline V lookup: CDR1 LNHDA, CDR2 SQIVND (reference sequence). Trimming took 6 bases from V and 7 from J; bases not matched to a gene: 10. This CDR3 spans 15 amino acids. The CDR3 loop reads CASSDGTGIKQPQHF. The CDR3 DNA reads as TGTGCCAGTAGCGACGGGACAGGGATAAAACAGCCCCAGCATTTT.

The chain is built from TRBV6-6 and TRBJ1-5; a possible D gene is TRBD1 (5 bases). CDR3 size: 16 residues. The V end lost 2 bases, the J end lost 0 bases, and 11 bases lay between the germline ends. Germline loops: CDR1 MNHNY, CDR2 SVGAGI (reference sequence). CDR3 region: CASSYVAGYSNQPQHF. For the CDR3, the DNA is TGTGCCAGCAGTTACGTTGCAGGGTATAGCAATCAGCCCCAGCATTTT.